This T cell receptor (beta chain) was identified during a study of T cell responses to AZD1222 COVID-19 vaccine. The method was immunoSEQ multiplex PCR; TCRdb's version includes in-frame clones alone and lacks a portion of them. The sample lists about 150,000 clones; 82% were seen once. Trimming cost V 0 bases and J 8 bases, with 14 bases left between them. This CDR3 has 15 residues. Germline CDR1 and CDR2: SGDLS and YYNGEE. As regards this clone: Antigen specificity is unknown.

Points from the study as a whole: The breadth and depth of Spike-specific TCRs increased once two AZD1222 doses had been given. Baseline testing showed seropositivity in only a handful of AZD1222 recipients.

This rearrangement joins TRBV9 to TRBJ1-4, with D tentatively TRBD1 (5 bases). The sample consisted of peripheral blood, taken on day 0 of MenACWY control vaccination. This TCR derives from an adult in good health. CDR3 amino acids: CASSVAEGRAEKLFF. CDR3 nucleotides: TGTGCCAGCAGCGTAGCTGAGGGGAGGGCCGAAAAACTGTTTTTT. The full variable domain, in which reference TRBV9 and TRBJ1-4 provide the parts outside the CDR3, is DSGVTQTPKHLITATGQRVTLRCSPRSGDLSVYWYQQSLDQGLQFLIQYYNGEERAKGNILERFSAQQFPDLHSELNLSSLELGDSALYFCASSVAEGRAEKLFFGSGTQLSVL.